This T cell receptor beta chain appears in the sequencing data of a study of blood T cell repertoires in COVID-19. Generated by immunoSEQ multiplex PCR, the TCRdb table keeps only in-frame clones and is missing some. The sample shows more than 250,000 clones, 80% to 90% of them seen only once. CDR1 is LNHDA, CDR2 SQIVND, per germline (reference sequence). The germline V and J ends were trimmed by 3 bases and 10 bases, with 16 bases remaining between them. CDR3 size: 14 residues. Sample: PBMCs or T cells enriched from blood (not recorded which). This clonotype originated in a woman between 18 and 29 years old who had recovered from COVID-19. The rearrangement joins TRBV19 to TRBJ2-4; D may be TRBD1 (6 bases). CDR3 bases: TGTGCCAGTAGTATTCAGGCCAGGGGAGATATTCAGTACTTC. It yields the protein CASSIQARGDIQYF.